This T cell receptor beta chain appears in the sequencing data of a study of early T cells in non-severe SARS-CoV-2 infection. About the research overall: Unsorted whole blood bulk RNA was sequenced, with unpaired chains.

Trimming took off 0 bases at V and 3 bases at J, with 9 bases between the two ends. CDR3 length: 14 residues. The germline CDR1 and CDR2 sequences are SGDLS and YYNGEE. Each single cDNA molecule received a unique molecular identifier. TCRdb re-called the 5' RACE reads with MiXCR, one entry per CDR3 protein. Of 98,000 or so distinct CDR3 sequences listed, roughly 11% were seen once; the top ten hold roughly 5%. Findings of the study overall: Using VDJdb, the matching emphasized anti-spike CD8 responses while missing private and CD4 specificities.

Only a few counts were recorded for this clonotype. The antigen remains unidentified. The sequence was collected from an adult who was a healthcare worker with PCR-confirmed SARS-CoV-2 infection or an uninfected control (not recorded which). The V gene is TRBV9, the J gene TRBJ1-1, with no clear D. Sequencing was carried out using whole blood. The CDR3 DNA follows: TGTGCCAGCAGCGTAGGTCACAGTTACACTGAAGCTTTCTTT. Translation: CASSVGHSYTEAFF. The entire variable domain, with the rest obtained from reference TRBV9 and TRBJ1-1, is as follows: DSGVTQTPKHLITATGQRVTLRCSPRSGDLSVYWYQQSLDQGLQFLIQYYNGEERAKGNILERFSAQQFPDLHSELNLSSLELGDSALYFCASSVGHSYTEAFFGQGTRLTVV.